Listed here are 19 T cell receptor beta chains from one sample, sequenced in a study of T cell repertoires in cytomegalovirus infection. Their specific antigens are unknown. From the reads, TCRdb called clonotypes with MiXCR, one entry per CDR3 protein. The table has around 770,000 distinct CDR3 sequences, 25% to 30% seen once; the top ten hold around 12%. The sample in question was cultured CD8+ T cells from PBMCs, obtained from culture after CMV antigen stimulation. Receptor source: a human donor in good health (CMV status not recorded). Some clones in this sample may be carry-over from other donors' samples.

There are many counts of this clonotype. The chain employs TRBV12-3 or TRBV12-4 and TRBJ2-5, with D hard to call. This CDR3 spans 14 amino acids. V was trimmed by 5 bases and J by 5 bases, leaving 15 bases between them. Here the CDR3 DNA reads TGTGCCAGCAGTCGCGTGGCAGGACGGGAGACCCAGTACTTC. This encodes CASSRVAGRETQYF.

The genes are TRBV5-4 and TRBJ1-1, with 9 bases fitting TRBD1. The CDR3 extends over 16 amino acids. Germline loops: CDR1 SGHNT, CDR2 YYREEE (reference sequence). V trimming: 2 bases; J trimming: 7 bases; junction bases outside the gene matches: 12. The DNA for the CDR3 is TGTGCCAGCAGCTTTGGGCCACAGGGGGCCGGAAGTGAAGCTTTCTTT. Protein: CASSFGPQGAGSEAFF.

This clonotype occurred a few times. The genes are TRBV2 and TRBJ2-1, with TRBD1 as a possible D gene (5 bases). Germline loops: CDR1 SNHLY, CDR2 FYNNEI. The CDR3 is 15 residues long. V was shortened by 5 bases and J by 0 bases, with 11 bases between the two germline ends. CDR3 amino acids: CASSYRPPSYNEQFF. Here the CDR3 DNA reads TGTGCCAGCAGTTACAGGCCTCCCTCCTACAATGAGCAGTTCTTC.

The sample holds a few counts of this clonotype. The V call is TRBV7-9, the J call TRBJ2-4, with 7 positions matching TRBD1. This CDR3 has 14 amino acids. Per the germline V gene, CDR1 is SEHNR and CDR2 is FQNEAQ (reference sequence). V shed 2 bases and J 6 bases; nucleotides not matched to a gene: 4. The CDR3 sequence is CASSLPRQGNIQYF. DNA for the CDR3: TGTGCCAGCAGCTTACCTCGACAGGGAAACATTCAGTACTTC.

The table lists this clonotype with a few counts. J is TRBJ1-1 and V is TRBV7-9; D ambiguous. With 3 bases removed from V and 8 bases from J, the gap between germline ends came to 13 bases. Germline V CDR1 and CDR2: SEHNR, FQNEAQ (reference sequence). This CDR3 comprises 13 residues. In DNA, the CDR3 is TGTGCCAGCAGCTTGGATGGCGGCGTCGAAGCTTTCTTT. Translated: CASSLDGGVEAFF. The entire variable domain, with the rest obtained from reference TRBV7-9 and TRBJ1-1, is as follows: DTGVSQNPRHKITKRGQNVTFRCDPISEHNRLYWYRQTLGQGPEFLTYFQNEAQLEKSRLLSDRFSAERPKGSFSTLEIQRTEQGDSAMYLCASSLDGGVEAFFGQGTRLTVV.

Only a few counts were recorded for this clonotype. The chain employs TRBV7-3 and TRBJ2-1, with 10 bases lining up with TRBD2. The CDR3 contains 18 residues. With 4 bases clipped from V and 0 bases from J, the junction kept 9 bases outside the gene matches. CDR1 is SGHTA and CDR2 is FQGTGA in the germline V gene. Written as DNA, the CDR3 is TGTGCCAGCAGCTCACCACTAGCGGGGTGGAGCTCCTACAATGAGCAGTTCTTC. This encodes CASSSPLAGWSSYNEQFF.

On this clonotype: A single base separates this from a much larger clone, so it may be a read error. The V call is TRBV12-3 or TRBV12-4, the J call TRBJ2-7; 7 bases agree with TRBD2. The CDR3 runs to 14 residues. With 5 bases clipped from V and 5 bases from J, the junction kept 9 bases outside the gene matches. This CDR3 reads CASSIQPGGDEQYF. Here the CDR3 DNA reads TGTGCCAGCAGTATCCAACCGGGAGGCGACGAGCAGTACTTC.

V gene TRBV12-3 or TRBV12-4 combines with J gene TRBJ1-2; D is unclear. The CDR3 runs 14 residues. Trimming pared 3 bases from V and 4 bases from J, leaving 12 bases between. The DNA of the CDR3 is TGTGCCAGCAGTTTTAAGGTTCTGGGCTATGGCTACACCTTC. Protein sequence: CASSFKVLGYGYTF.

This clonotype came up many times. The chain combines TRBV7-6 with TRBJ1-2, with 7 bases that match TRBD1. This CDR3 has 19 amino acids. Germline assignment: CDR1 SGHVS and CDR2 FNYEAQ. J was trimmed by 6 bases and V by 1 base; bases with no gene match: 20. In nucleotides, the CDR3 is TGTGCCAGCAGCTTAGGGTTTGGCCCCCTCCGGGACAGATCCAATGGCTACACCTTC. This sequence encodes CASSLGFGPLRDRSNGYTF.

CDR3 region: CASSLPRASGGTYNEQFF. The CDR3 nucleotides are TGTGCCAGCAGCTTACCCAGGGCTAGCGGGGGTACCTACAATGAGCAGTTCTTC. The rearrangement links TRBV7-4 to TRBJ2-1; TRBD2 aligns across 10 bases. This CDR3 is 18 amino acids long. Trimming removed 2 bases from V and 2 bases from J; junction bases left unmatched: 9. The germline CDR1 and CDR2 sequences are SGHVT and SQSDAQ.

V and J are TRBV29-1 and TRBJ2-3; 7 nucleotides align to TRBD2. CDR3 length equals 13 residues. Trimming cost V 3 bases and J 3 bases; bases outside gene matches: 3. CDR1 SQVTM and CDR2 ANQGSEA come from the germline V gene. The DNA for the CDR3 is TGCAGCGTTGAGGGGGGGGAGACAGATACGCAGTATTTT. Translation: CSVEGGETDTQYF.

The chain joins TRBV13 to TRBJ1-6; D remains unclear. The CDR3 loop spans 12 amino acids. The V gene's germline CDR1 is PRHDT and CDR2 FYEKMQ (reference sequence). The V end lost 6 bases, the J end lost 11 bases, and 11 bases lay between the germline ends. CDR3 in amino acids: CASRIDGTPLHF. The CDR3 DNA reads as TGTGCCAGCAGAATAGACGGGACACCCCTCCACTTT.

As to this clonotype: One end of the junction fails to match germline, which may point to a read error. The chain links TRBV7-6 to TRBJ2-5; 11 positions agree with TRBD2. This CDR3 region has 15 residues. The V gene's germline CDR1 is SGHVS and CDR2 FNYEAQ. The CDR3 DNA follows: TGTGCCAGCAGCAGTAGCGGGGGGGCCCAAGAGACCCGGTACTTC. This translates into CASSSSGGAQETRYF. Using reference TRBV7-6 and TRBJ2-5 for the parts outside the CDR3, the full variable domain is GAGVSQSPRYKVTKRGQDVALRCDPISGHVSLYWYRQALGQGPEFLTYFNYEAQQDKSGLPNDRFSAERPEGSISTLTIQRTEQRDSAMYRCASSSSGGAQETRYFGPGTRLLVL.

This clonotype has more than one count but fewer than ten. The V and J genes are TRBV2 and TRBJ2-1; possibly TRBD1 for D (6 bases). The CDR3 has 13 residues. The V end was cut by 3 bases, the J end by 7 bases, with 10 bases between. CDR1 and CDR2 (germline): SNHLY, FYNNEI. The CDR3 spells CASSEYRANEQFF. CDR3 coding DNA: TGTGCCAGCAGTGAGTACAGGGCGAATGAGCAGTTCTTC.

This clonotype was detected many times. The J gene is TRBJ1-2, the V gene TRBV7-6; D perhaps matches TRBD1 (6 bases). Between the trimmed V and J ends, which lost 5 bases and 4 bases, there was a span of 14 bases. The CDR3 is made up of 14 amino acids. Germline V gene sequence: CDR1 SGHVS, CDR2 FNYEAQ. CDR3: CASSAAGQLYGYTF. The CDR3 coding sequence is TGTGCCAGCAGCGCAGCCGGACAGCTCTATGGCTACACCTTC. Variable domain in full (rest from reference TRBV7-6 and TRBJ1-2): GAGVSQSPRYKVTKRGQDVALRCDPISGHVSLYWYRQALGQGPEFLTYFNYEAQQDKSGLPNDRFSAERPEGSISTLTIQRTEQRDSAMYRCASSAAGQLYGYTFGSGTRLTVV.

The rearrangement uses TRBV6-5 and TRBJ1-2; 8 bases map to TRBD1. Germline assignment: CDR1 MNHEY and CDR2 SVGAGI. Trimming at V came to 5 bases and at J to 4 bases, leaving 9 bases not matched to a gene. The length of the CDR3 is 15 residues. DNA of the CDR3: TGTGCCAGCAGTCCCACTACCACAGGGGGCTATGGCTACACCTTC. Amino acids: CASSPTTTGGYGYTF.

Many counts were recorded for this clonotype. This chain uses TRBV7-2 with TRBJ1-2; TRBD1 matches 11 bases. CDR3 length: 19 residues. With 2 bases clipped from V and 1 base from J, the junction kept 12 bases outside the gene matches. The germline CDR1 and CDR2 sequences are SGHTA and FQGNSA. The CDR3 DNA reads TGTGCCAGCAGCTTATATCCCGGGACAGGGGGTTTGGGTAACTATGGCTACACCTTC. Residues: CASSLYPGTGGLGNYGYTF.

This clonotype was detected ten times or more. V and J are TRBV7-8 and TRBJ2-1; 8 bases line up with TRBD2. The CDR3 is 14 residues long. V shed 2 bases and J 10 bases; nucleotides not matched to a gene: 7. Germline values: CDR1 SGHVS, CDR2 FQNEAQ. The CDR3 region has the DNA TGTGCCAGCAGCTTAAGGGCGGGGGGAAGAGAGCAGTTCTTC. Translating it yields CASSLRAGGREQFF. The entire variable domain, with the rest obtained from reference TRBV7-8 and TRBJ2-1, is as follows: GAGVSQSPRYKVAKRGQDVALRCDPISGHVSLFWYQQALGQGPEFLTYFQNEAQLDKSGLPSDRFFAERPEGSVSTLKIQRTQQEDSAVYLCASSLRAGGREQFFGPGTRLTVL.

This clonotype was picked up a small number of times. This rearrangement joins TRBV11-2 to TRBJ2-1; no clear D gene. The CDR3 contains 15 residues. CDR1 and CDR2 (germline): SGHAT, FQNNGV. Deletions cut 5 bases from V and 0 bases from J, with 11 bases between. The CDR3 is CASSPNGFSYNEQFF. As DNA, the CDR3 is TGTGCCAGCAGCCCGAACGGGTTCTCCTACAATGAGCAGTTCTTC.